This T cell receptor (beta chain) was profiled in a study of shared clonotypes between healthy human individuals. Study-level results: Memory subsets generally showed lower estimated richness than naive subsets. Naive CD4 clonotypes were shared across a handful of donors at roughly 5.3%.

Note on this clone: No antigen is known for it.

Template for every sorted-subset replicate PCR totaled about 0.2 ug DNA, tens of thousands of T cell genomes. Profiling relied on immunoSEQ multiplex PCR, and the TCRdb table lists in-frame clones only, not all of them. The sample contains about 680,000 clones, approximately 79% of which appear only once. The CDR3 has 15 residues. Germline loops: CDR1 SGHNT, CDR2 YYREEE (reference sequence). The junction had 8 bases not matched to a gene; V was cut back by 6 bases and J by 5 bases. The receptor's source is a woman aged 30 to 39 in good health. The sample taken for sequencing was memory CD4+ T cells sorted from blood. Subset given: CD45RA-negative fraction. The J gene is TRBJ2-2, the V gene TRBV5-4, with 9 bases that match TRBD1. CDR3 sequence reads: CASILPGQGTGELFF. CDR3 DNA sequence: TGTGCCAGCATTCTACCGGGACAGGGAACCGGGGAGCTGTTTTTT.